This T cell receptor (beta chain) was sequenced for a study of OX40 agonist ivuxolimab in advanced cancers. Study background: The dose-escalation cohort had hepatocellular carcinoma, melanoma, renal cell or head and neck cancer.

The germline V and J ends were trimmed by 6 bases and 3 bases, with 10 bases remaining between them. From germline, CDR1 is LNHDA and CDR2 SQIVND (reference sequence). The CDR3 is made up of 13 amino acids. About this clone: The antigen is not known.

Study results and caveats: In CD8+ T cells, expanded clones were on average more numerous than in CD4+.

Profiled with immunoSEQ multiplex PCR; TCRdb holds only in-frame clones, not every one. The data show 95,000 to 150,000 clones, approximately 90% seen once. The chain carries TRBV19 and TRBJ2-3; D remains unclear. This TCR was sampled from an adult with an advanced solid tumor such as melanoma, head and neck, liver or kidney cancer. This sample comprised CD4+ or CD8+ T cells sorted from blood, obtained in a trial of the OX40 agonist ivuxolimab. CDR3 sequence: CASSWQPTDTQYF. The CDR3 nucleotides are TGTGCCAGTAGCTGGCAGCCAACAGATACGCAGTATTTT.